This passage covers 22 T cell receptor beta chains from one sample sequenced in a study of shared clonotypes between healthy human individuals. CD45RO negativity and positive selection for CCR7 defined naive CD8 cells, a population that excluded terminally differentiated effector memory CD45RA+ cells. This table comes from immunoSEQ multiplex PCR, and its TCRdb copy is limited to in-frame clones, with some not included. Here the sample spans about 2.2 million clones, approximately 92% being singletons. The sequenced material came from naive CD8+ T cells from PBMCs. The origin of the receptors is a man between 18 and 29 years old in good health. Some clones in this sample may be carry-over from other donors' samples.

V gene TRBV30 combines with J gene TRBJ1-4; D gene ambiguous. Trimming removed 2 bases from V and 5 bases from J, with 9 bases in between. Germline assignment: CDR1 GTSNPN and CDR2 SVGIG (reference sequence). CDR3 length: 13 residues. The CDR3 DNA reads as TGTGCCTGGAGTTCTGGACTGAATGAAAAACTGTTTTTT. Its protein product is CAWSSGLNEKLFF.

The CDR3 is CASSPYRDRAFF. The DNA for the CDR3 is TGTGCCAGCAGCCCCTACCGGGACAGAGCTTTCTTT. The chain has TRBV11-2 and TRBJ1-1; 7 nucleotides agree with TRBD1. V was clipped by 5 bases and J by 10 bases; unmatched bases: 7. Germline V gene lookup returns CDR1 SGHAT and CDR2 FQNNGV. The CDR3 is 12 amino acids.

V is TRBV6-5 and J is TRBJ1-4; perhaps TRBD1 as D (6 bases). The length of the CDR3 is 15 residues. The V end was cut by 7 bases, the J end by 2 bases, with 14 bases between. Germline-derived CDR1 and CDR2 are MNHEY and SVGAGI. The DNA for the CDR3 is TGTGCCAGCACTCAAGGGGGGGGCACTAATGAAAAACTGTTTTTT. Translated: CASTQGGGTNEKLFF.

V and J are TRBV27 and TRBJ2-1, with 9 bases that match TRBD2. Unmatched junction bases numbered 16, after V lost 5 bases and J lost 8 bases. This CDR3 comprises 17 residues. Germline V gives CDR1 MNHEY, CDR2 SMNVEV (reference sequence). The CDR3 loop is CASSPVYGPSGIHEQFF. The CDR3 region has the DNA TGTGCCAGCAGTCCAGTCTACGGGCCTAGCGGGATTCATGAGCAGTTCTTC.

The chain has TRBV6-5 and TRBJ2-3; tentatively, D is TRBD1 (5 bases). CDR3 size: 15 residues. The V end was cut by 0 bases, the J end by 7 bases, with 14 bases between. CDR1 is MNHEY and CDR2 is SVGAGI in the germline V gene. The CDR3 sequence: CASSYSYPDRYTQYF. CDR3 nucleotides: TGTGCCAGCAGTTACTCGTATCCCGACAGATATACGCAGTATTTT.

This clone was detected once. The rearrangement joins TRBV10-3 to TRBJ2-3, with TRBD1 as a possible D gene (7 bases). The V end was cut by 2 bases, the J end by 7 bases, with 16 bases between. Germline assignment: CDR1 ENHRY and CDR2 SYGVKD. The CDR3 is 15 residues long. The CDR3 loop is CAISEGPGGRNTQYF. As DNA, the CDR3 is TGTGCCATCAGTGAGGGTCCAGGGGGGCGAAATACGCAGTATTTT.

V gene TRBV27 combines with J gene TRBJ1-2, with 11 bases identical to TRBD1. CDR3 length equals 16 residues. Germline values: CDR1 MNHEY, CDR2 SMNVEV (reference sequence). V lost 0 bases to trimming and J lost 2 bases; unmatched junction nucleotides: 2. Here the CDR3 reads CASSLSGTGGNYGYTF. CDR3 bases: TGTGCCAGCAGTTTATCCGGGACAGGGGGGAACTATGGCTACACCTTC.

The rearrangement links TRBV13 to TRBJ2-2, with D possibly matching TRBD2 (5 bases). With 4 bases removed from V and 3 bases from J, the gap between germline ends came to 15 bases. This CDR3 is built from 16 residues. Germline V gene sequence: CDR1 PRHDT, CDR2 FYEKMQ (reference sequence). CDR3: CASSSNLGDHTGELFF. CDR3 nucleotides: TGTGCCAGCAGCTCTAATCTCGGGGATCACACCGGGGAGCTGTTTTTT. The full variable domain, its missing parts supplied by reference TRBV13 and TRBJ2-2, is AAGVIQSPRHLIKEKRETATLKCYPIPRHDTVYWYQQGPGQDPQFLISFYEKMQSDKGSIPDRFSAQQFSDYHSELNMSSLELGDSALYFCASSSNLGDHTGELFFGEGSRLTVL.

Note on this clone: The same CDR3 is also encoded by other DNA sequences in this sample. The chain recombines TRBV27 with TRBJ2-7, with 11 nucleotides matching TRBD2. V gave up 3 bases and J gave up 0 bases; unmatched junction bases: 1. Germline lookup yields CDR1 MNHEY and CDR2 SMNVEV (reference sequence). The CDR3 is 15 residues long. The CDR3: CASSLGTSGSYEQYF. The CDR3 DNA is TGTGCCAGCAGTTTGGGGACTAGCGGCTCCTACGAGCAGTACTTC.

A note on this clone: The same CDR3 also results from other DNA sequences found in this sample. The gene calls are TRBV5-1 and TRBJ2-7; 7 nucleotides agree with TRBD2. The CDR3 totals 14 residues. Germline V gene data show CDR1 as SGHRS and CDR2 as YFSETQ. J was trimmed by 0 bases and V by 1 base; bases with no gene match: 1. This CDR3 is CASSLRGGSYEQYF. The CDR3 coding sequence is TGCGCCAGCAGCTTGCGCGGGGGCTCCTACGAGCAGTACTTC.

Worth noting for this clone: Other nucleotide sequences from this sample produce the same CDR3. The chain links TRBV4-1 to TRBJ2-5; D gene ambiguous. Trimming pared 1 base from V and 2 bases from J, leaving 8 bases between. Germline CDR1 reads MGHRA; CDR2 reads YSYEKL. The CDR3 spans 14 residues. CDR3 nucleotide sequence: TGCGCCAGCAGCCAAGTGAGATCTCAAGAGACCCAGTACTTC. It translates to CASSQVRSQETQYF.

V gene TRBV9 combines with J gene TRBJ2-2, with TRBD1 matching over 11 bases. Unmatched junction bases numbered 5, after V lost 3 bases and J lost 4 bases. The germline V gene encodes CDR1 SGDLS and CDR2 YYNGEE. This CDR3 is built from 16 residues. CDR3 bases: TGTGCCAGCAGCGCCCGGACAGGGGGCAGCACCGGGGAGCTGTTTTTT. It is translated as CASSARTGGSTGELFF.

This clone was recorded once. The rearrangement links TRBV10-3 to TRBJ2-3, with 8 bases fitting TRBD2. Germline CDR1 ENHRY, CDR2 SYGVKD. The CDR3 is made up of 17 amino acids. The V and J ends lost 0 bases and 3 bases, in that order; junction bases with no gene match: 8. The CDR3 loop is CAISESRASGYTDTQYF. As DNA, the CDR3 is TGTGCCATCAGTGAGTCAAGGGCTAGCGGGTATACAGATACGCAGTATTTT.

The chain employs TRBV27 and TRBJ2-2; the D gene is possibly TRBD1 (5 bases). The V gene's germline CDR1 is MNHEY and CDR2 SMNVEV (reference sequence). Trimming shortened V by 4 bases and J by 6 bases, and 6 bases separated the two germline ends. This CDR3 has 12 amino acids. CDR3 coding DNA: TGTGCCAGCAGTTGGGGCTCCGGGGAGCTGTTTTTT. This codes for CASSWGSGELFF.

The genes are TRBV29-1 and TRBJ2-5; D is undetermined. V lost 4 bases, J lost 7 bases, and 13 bases lay in between. There are 12 residues in the CDR3. Germline V CDR1 and CDR2: SQVTM, ANQGSEA. The CDR3 region has the DNA TGCAGCGTTGTCCCGGCCCCGGGGACCCAGTACTTC. Translated, it gives CSVVPAPGTQYF.

This chain links TRBV7-7 with TRBJ2-1; D tentatively fits TRBD1 or TRBD2 (6 bases each). The CDR3 runs to 14 residues. CDR1 and CDR2 (germline): SSHAT, FNYEAQ (reference sequence). Deletions cut 5 bases from V and 8 bases from J, with 16 bases between. Here the CDR3 reads CASSTGLRGDEQFF. The CDR3 nucleotides read TGTGCCAGCAGCACAGGCCTTAGGGGGGATGAGCAGTTCTTC.

This clone occurred a few times. The chain joins TRBV29-1 to TRBJ1-1, with D perhaps matching TRBD1 (6 bases). Germline CDR1 and CDR2: SQVTM and ANQGSEA. V lost 4 bases, J lost 1 base, and 13 bases lay in between. The CDR3 is made up of 14 amino acids. The CDR3 bases are TGCAGCGTTGGGGAAGGGGGACCGAACACTGAAGCTTTCTTT. It translates to CSVGEGGPNTEAFF. Using reference TRBV29-1 and TRBJ1-1 for the parts outside the CDR3, the full variable domain is SAVISQKPSRDICQRGTSLTIQCQVDSQVTMMFWYRQQPGQSLTLIATANQGSEATYESGFVIDKFPISRPNLTFSTLTVSNMSPEDSSIYLCSVGEGGPNTEAFFGQGTRLTVV.

This clone was seen a single time. V usage is TRBV9 and J usage is TRBJ2-2, with 9 bases lining up with TRBD2. This CDR3 has 17 amino acids. J was trimmed by 3 bases and V by 0 bases; bases with no gene match: 6. Per germline, CDR1 SGDLS and CDR2 YYNGEE. The CDR3 spells CASSVARAGGYTGELFF. CDR3 coding DNA: TGTGCCAGCAGCGTAGCTAGGGCGGGAGGGTACACCGGGGAGCTGTTTTTT.

The chain is built from TRBV27 and TRBJ1-2; perhaps TRBD1 as D (6 bases). This CDR3 spans 11 amino acids. Looked up from germline, CDR1 is MNHEY and CDR2 is SMNVEV (reference sequence). Deletions cut 11 bases from V and 3 bases from J, with 10 bases between. This chain's CDR3 is CAAGVDYGYTF. The CDR3 coding sequence is TGTGCCGCAGGGGTAGACTATGGCTACACCTTC.

The chain joins TRBV9 to TRBJ1-2; D might be TRBD1 (6 bases). Looked up from germline, CDR1 is SGDLS and CDR2 is YYNGEE. V was trimmed by 0 bases and J by 7 bases, leaving 22 bases between them. The CDR3 loop spans 17 amino acids. The CDR3, as DNA: TGTGCCAGCAGCGTAGGGAGTGTTTTGGGGGCTAAATCTGGCTACACCTTC. Protein product: CASSVGSVLGAKSGYTF. Full variable domain (remainder filled in from reference TRBV9 and TRBJ1-2): DSGVTQTPKHLITATGQRVTLRCSPRSGDLSVYWYQQSLDQGLQFLIQYYNGEERAKGNILERFSAQQFPDLHSELNLSSLELGDSALYFCASSVGSVLGAKSGYTFGSGTRLTVV.

As regards this clone: Other DNA variants within this sample encode the same CDR3. The V gene is TRBV27, the J gene TRBJ1-2; D is undetermined. Germline loops: CDR1 MNHEY, CDR2 SMNVEV (reference sequence). V was trimmed by 2 bases and J by 4 bases, leaving 8 bases between them. The CDR3 spans 13 residues. CDR3 region: CASSLAGSYGYTF. CDR3 in DNA: TGTGCCAGCAGTTTAGCGGGAAGCTATGGCTACACCTTC.

The V and J genes are TRBV9 and TRBJ2-7; D may correspond to TRBD1 or TRBD2 (6 bases each). The CDR3 covers 15 residues. In germline, CDR1 is SGDLS, CDR2 YYNGEE. V lost 0 bases and J lost 5, with 15 bases in between. Here the CDR3 reads CASSVEGGPGDEQYF. In nucleotides, the CDR3 is TGTGCCAGCAGCGTAGAGGGGGGACCAGGGGACGAGCAGTACTTC. The full variable domain, with the rest looked up from reference TRBV9 and TRBJ2-7, is DSGVTQTPKHLITATGQRVTLRCSPRSGDLSVYWYQQSLDQGLQFLIQYYNGEERAKGNILERFSAQQFPDLHSELNLSSLELGDSALYFCASSVEGGPGDEQYFGPGTRLTVT.